Following are 22 T cell receptor beta chains from one sample sequenced in a study of T cell changes during pregnancy in multiple sclerosis. The data were produced by immunoSEQ multiplex PCR, yet TCRdb's version contains in-frame clones alone and is incomplete. The sample carries roughly 100,000 clones, 91% recorded once. The sequencing used peripheral blood, collected before pregnancy. These receptors were collected from a female donor with multiple sclerosis, enrolled in a pregnancy study.

This clone has at least ten counts. This chain connects TRBV4-2 to TRBJ2-3; 7 bases align to TRBD2. CDR3 length: 15 amino acids. From germline, CDR1 is LGHNA and CDR2 YNFKEQ. The J segment lost 4 bases and the V segment lost 0 bases, leaving 4 bases of the junction unmatched. The CDR3: CASSQEKAGADTQYF. Here the CDR3 DNA reads TGTGCCAGCAGCCAAGAGAAGGCGGGAGCAGATACGCAGTATTTT.

The J gene is TRBJ2-1, the V gene TRBV12-5; 11 nucleotides agree with TRBD2. Germline-derived CDR1 and CDR2 are LGHNT and FRNRAP. This CDR3 is built from 16 residues. The ends lost 2 bases at V and 8 bases at J; junction bases unmatched: 8. The CDR3 sequence: CASGLPTSGRVDEQFF. In nucleotides, the CDR3 is TGTGCTAGTGGTTTGCCTACTAGCGGGAGAGTCGATGAGCAGTTCTTC.

The chain employs TRBV7-9 and TRBJ2-7; D is ambiguous. Trimming took 1 base from V and 5 from J, leaving 6 bases between them. The CDR3 consists of 12 residues. Per the germline V gene, CDR1 is SEHNR and CDR2 is FQNEAQ (reference sequence). This CDR3 is CASSLGSNEQYF. The CDR3 region has the DNA TGTGCCAGCAGCTTAGGCAGTAACGAGCAGTACTTC.

The chain couples TRBV19 to TRBJ2-1; 10 positions agree with TRBD2. The CDR3 has 16 amino acids. V trimming: 5 bases; J trimming: 9 bases; junction bases outside the gene matches: 13. Germline V gives CDR1 LNHDA, CDR2 SQIVND (reference sequence). CDR3 DNA sequence: TGTGCCAGTAGTGCCAACGCGGCTAGCGGGGGCCCTGAGCAGTTCTTC. This translates into CASSANAASGGPEQFF.

The rearrangement links TRBV6-5 to TRBJ2-3; TRBD1 might be the D (6 bases). The CDR3 runs to 14 residues. Germline V gene data show CDR1 as MNHEY and CDR2 as SVGAGI. V lost 3 bases and J lost 4, with 11 bases in between. The CDR3 protein is CASSYTGPPDTQYF. The CDR3 DNA is TGTGCCAGCAGTTATACAGGGCCTCCAGATACGCAGTATTTT.

The chain carries TRBV28 and TRBJ2-7, with a weak D call TRBD1 (6 bases). The ends were cut back, 5 bases at V and 2 bases at J, with 13 bases in the middle. Germline CDR1 reads MDHEN; CDR2 reads SYDVKM. CDR3 length equals 14 residues. The CDR3 region has the DNA TGTGCCAGCAGTCGCGTACAGGGACCCTACGAGCAGTACTTC. Amino acids: CASSRVQGPYEQYF.

The J gene is TRBJ1-5, the V gene TRBV11-2, with D possibly being TRBD1 (6 bases). CDR3 length equals 16 residues. Trimming cost V 5 bases and J 0 bases, with 14 bases left between them. Germline V gene data show CDR1 as SGHAT and CDR2 as FQNNGV. The CDR3 protein is CASSPRGAFSNQPQHF. For the CDR3, the DNA is TGTGCCAGCAGCCCGCGGGGGGCCTTTAGCAATCAGCCCCAGCATTTT.

The chain couples TRBV5-1 to TRBJ2-2; possible D gene TRBD2, 6 bases. Germline CDR1 reads SGHRS; CDR2 reads YFSETQ. Trimming left V 0 bases short and J 7 bases short, with 13 bases between. This CDR3 contains 15 residues. The CDR3 sequence is CASSLVGTPGGELFF. DNA for the CDR3: TGCGCCAGCAGCTTGGTAGGGACTCCGGGCGGGGAGCTGTTTTTT.

The J gene is TRBJ1-1, the V gene TRBV18; D unresolved. CDR1 is KGHSH and CDR2 is LQKENI in the germline V gene. This CDR3 is built from 14 residues. Trimming shortened V by 2 bases and J by 1 base, and 8 bases separated the two germline ends. In nucleotides, the CDR3 is TGTGCCAGCTCACCAGGGCGACAGAACACTGAAGCTTTCTTT. It yields the protein CASSPGRQNTEAFF.

As to this clone: The same CDR3 arises from other DNA sequences in this sample as well. CDR3 protein: CASSLIAGGYNEQFF. In DNA, the CDR3 is TGTGCCAGCAGCTTAATAGCGGGTGGGTACAATGAGCAGTTCTTC. V is TRBV7-3 and J is TRBJ2-1; 7 bases match TRBD2. CDR1 and CDR2 from the germline V gene are SGHTA and FQGTGA. The CDR3 sequence is 15 residues long. Germline trimming cut 1 base from V and 4 bases from J; bases unmatched to any gene: 4.

The chain employs TRBV6-5 and TRBJ2-7; 10 bases line up with TRBD2. In germline, CDR1 is MNHEY, CDR2 SVGAGI. CDR3 length equals 12 residues. V lost 5 bases and J lost 6; bases outside the gene matches: 1. The CDR3, as DNA: TGTGCCAGCAGTCTAGCGGGAGTCGAGCAGTACTTC. It is translated as CASSLAGVEQYF.

This chain joins TRBV19 and TRBJ1-6; D unresolved. Trimming shortened V by 0 bases and J by 7 bases, and 13 bases separated the two germline ends. Germline V gene sequence: CDR1 LNHDA, CDR2 SQIVND (reference sequence). The CDR3 is made up of 16 amino acids. The CDR3 reads CASSIDRRDMNSPLHF. The CDR3, as DNA: TGTGCCAGTAGTATAGATCGCCGGGATATGAATTCACCCCTCCACTTT.

The chain joins TRBV7-2 to TRBJ2-7, with 9 bases lining up with TRBD2. Per the germline V gene, CDR1 is SGHTA and CDR2 is FQGNSA. The V segment lost 2 bases and the J segment 4 bases; nucleotides outside the gene matches: 6. This CDR3 region has 15 residues. The CDR3 bases are TGTGCCAGCAGCTTATTTGGGCGGGGGGGATACGAGCAGTACTTC. This codes for CASSLFGRGGYEQYF.

The V and J genes are TRBV19 and TRBJ1-6; D is undetermined. Germline lookup yields CDR1 LNHDA and CDR2 SQIVND (reference sequence). The CDR3 totals 17 residues. Trimming pared 0 bases from V and 0 bases from J, leaving 9 bases between. CDR3 nucleotides: TGTGCCAGTAGTATAGATGGAGAAAGCTCCTATAATTCACCCCTCCACTTT. Protein product: CASSIDGESSYNSPLHF. Based on the CDR3 plus reference TRBV19 and TRBJ1-6, the full variable domain is DGGITQSPKYLFRKEGQNVTLSCEQNLNHDAMYWYRQDPGQGLRLIYYSQIVNDFQKGDIAEGYSVSREKKESFPLTVTSAQKNPTAFYLCASSIDGESSYNSPLHFGNGTRLTVT.

The chain couples TRBV6-1 to TRBJ2-7; perhaps TRBD1 as D (5 bases). This CDR3 has 15 residues. CDR1 is MNHNS and CDR2 is SASEGT in the germline V gene. The V and J ends lost 2 bases and 1 base respectively, with 12 bases between them. CDR3 in amino acids: CASSELTAFSYEQYF. The CDR3 nucleotides are TGTGCCAGCAGTGAACTGACAGCTTTTTCCTACGAGCAGTACTTC.

This clone was observed a single time. The DNA for the CDR3 is TGTGCCAGCAGTGATGGCGGGATGAGCACAGATACGCAGTATTTT. Amino acids: CASSDGGMSTDTQYF. V usage is TRBV6-4 and J usage is TRBJ2-3; D possibly corresponds to TRBD2 (6 bases). The CDR3 is 15 residues long. Germline lookup yields CDR1 MRHNA and CDR2 SNTAGT. V was pared by 3 bases and J by 0 bases, with 10 bases between.

The rearrangement joins TRBV27 to TRBJ2-1, with TRBD1 matching 11 bases. With 5 bases clipped from V and 8 bases from J, the junction kept 14 bases outside the gene matches. Germline CDR1 reads MNHEY; CDR2 reads SMNVEV (reference sequence). The CDR3 covers 17 residues. CDR3 loop: CASSHLLGTGGRDEQFF. The CDR3 nucleotides read TGTGCCAGCAGTCATCTACTCGGGACAGGGGGGAGGGATGAGCAGTTCTTC.

The rearrangement uses TRBV9 and TRBJ2-5; 7 bases agree with TRBD2. The V gene end was trimmed by 0 bases and the J gene end by 2 bases; junction bases not matched to a gene: 4. Looked up from germline, CDR1 is SGDLS and CDR2 is YYNGEE. The CDR3 sequence is 15 residues long. This chain's CDR3 is CASSVAAGEQETQYF. The CDR3 DNA reads as TGTGCCAGCAGCGTAGCGGCGGGGGAACAAGAGACCCAGTACTTC.

This chain connects TRBV9 to TRBJ2-7, with D perhaps TRBD2 (6 bases). CDR3 length: 14 amino acids. V was trimmed by 0 bases and J by 1 base, leaving 8 bases between them. Germline V gene sequence: CDR1 SGDLS, CDR2 YYNGEE. The CDR3, as DNA: TGTGCCAGCAGCGTAGCGAGCGGGTCCTACGAGCAGTACTTC. It translates to CASSVASGSYEQYF.

V gene TRBV18 combines with J gene TRBJ2-1, with 11 bases lining up with TRBD2. J was trimmed by 9 bases and V by 4 bases; bases with no gene match: 14. CDR1 is KGHSH and CDR2 is LQKENI in the germline V gene. The CDR3 has 17 residues. CDR3 amino acids: CASSRVLAGVSFSEQFF. In nucleotides, the CDR3 is TGTGCCAGCTCACGAGTACTAGCGGGAGTCTCCTTCAGTGAGCAGTTCTTC.

This clone has a handful of counts. The V gene is TRBV4-3, the J gene TRBJ1-3, with unresolved D. V was shortened by 3 bases and J by 0 bases, with 6 bases between the two germline ends. Germline V gene sequence: CDR1 LGHNA, CDR2 YSLEER. This CDR3 has 14 amino acids. CDR3 sequence (DNA): TGCGCCAGCAGCCAGACATTCTCTGGAAACACCATATATTTT. Protein sequence: CASSQTFSGNTIYF.

In its sample, this clone was seen a few times. The genes are TRBV7-9 and TRBJ1-1, with D possibly matching TRBD1 (5 bases). In germline, CDR1 is SEHNR, CDR2 FQNEAQ (reference sequence). The CDR3 has 16 amino acids. Trimming shortened V by 4 bases and J by 6 bases, and 21 bases separated the two germline ends. The CDR3 DNA reads as TGTGCCAGCAGCTCCAACCCCTCAGGGAGGGCACCTGAAGCTTTCTTT. It yields the protein CASSSNPSGRAPEAFF.